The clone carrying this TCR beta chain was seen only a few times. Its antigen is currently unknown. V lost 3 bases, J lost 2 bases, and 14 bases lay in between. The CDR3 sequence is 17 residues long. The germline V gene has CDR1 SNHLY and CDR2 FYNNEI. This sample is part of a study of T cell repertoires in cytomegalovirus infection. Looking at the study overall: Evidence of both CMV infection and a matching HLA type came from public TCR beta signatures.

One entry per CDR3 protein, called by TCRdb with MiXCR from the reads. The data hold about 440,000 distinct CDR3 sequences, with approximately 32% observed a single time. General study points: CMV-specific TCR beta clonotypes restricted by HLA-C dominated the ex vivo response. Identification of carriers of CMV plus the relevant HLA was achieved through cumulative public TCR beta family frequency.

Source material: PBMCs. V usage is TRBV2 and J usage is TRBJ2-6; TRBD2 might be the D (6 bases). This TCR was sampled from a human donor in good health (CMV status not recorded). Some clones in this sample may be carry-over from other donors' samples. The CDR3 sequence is CASSEEGPSPGANVLTF. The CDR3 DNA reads TGTGCCAGCAGTGAGGAGGGTCCCAGCCCTGGGGCCAACGTCCTGACTTTC.